These T cell receptor beta chains were read from a single sample in a study of T cell responses to AZD1222 COVID-19 vaccine. Libraries were prepared by immunoSEQ multiplex PCR; TCRdb keeps only in-frame clonotypes and omits some of them. Of about 130,000 clones in the sample, 89% were seen once. The specimen was peripheral blood, collected on day 0 of AZD1222 vaccination. Receptors were obtained from an adult in good health. The CDR3 runs from the conserved cysteine through the conserved F or W. A D gene is named only where the DNA matches it firmly. For some rows the clone size is stated as once, few or many, or as a class when expanded; others skip it.

>15|TRBV7-3|TRBD1|few|TRBJ1-3
CASSLTGTGGNTIYF
TGTGCCAGCAGCCTGACCGGGACAGGGGGAAACACCATATATTTT
>11|TRBV29-1|-|-|TRBJ1-2
CSAGSRDGYTF
TGCAGCGCAGGCAGCAGGGACGGCTACACCTTC
>22|TRBV24-1|TRBD2|-|TRBJ2-2
CATSDFPTSGRSEPTYTGELFF
TGTGCCACCAGTGATTTTCCGACTAGCGGGAGATCTGAGCCGACATACACCGGGGAGCTGTTTTTT
>13|TRBV7-2|-|-|TRBJ2-4
CASSLRQENIQYF
TGTGCCAGCAGCTTGAGACAGGAAAACATTCAGTACTTC
>16|TRBV6-5|TRBD1|-|TRBJ1-2
CASSWGSNRGPYGYTF
TGTGCCAGCAGTTGGGGATCGAACAGGGGGCCCTATGGCTACACCTTC
>15|TRBV7-6|-|-|TRBJ2-5
CASSAGGFLQETQYF
TGTGCCAGCAGCGCCGGCGGGTTCCTACAAGAGACCCAGTACTTC
>14|TRBV19|-|-|TRBJ2-6
CASKTESGANVLTF
TGTGCCAGCAAGACAGAGTCTGGGGCCAACGTCCTGACTTTC
>15|TRBV11-3|TRBD2|-|TRBJ2-1
CASSSRLAALNEQFF
TGTGCCAGCAGCTCCCGACTAGCGGCCTTAAATGAGCAGTTCTTC
>15|TRBV5-6|-|-|TRBJ1-2
CASSLVKGLAYGYTF
TGTGCCAGCAGCTTGGTGAAGGGCTTGGCCTATGGCTACACCTTC
>12|TRBV7-8|-|-|TRBJ2-7
CASSLSSYEQYF
TGTGCCAGCAGCTTATCCAGCTACGAGCAGTACTTC
>14|TRBV15|TRBD1|-|TRBJ2-7
CATSMRQGAYEQYF
TGTGCCACCAGCATGAGACAGGGGGCTTACGAGCAGTACTTC
>14|TRBV11-2|TRBD2|-|TRBJ2-3
CASSWGGSTDTQYF
TGTGCCAGCAGCTGGGGGGGAAGCACAGATACGCAGTATTTT
>15|TRBV3-1/TRBV3-2|-|once|TRBJ2-1
CASSQDYRRNNEQFF
TGTGCCAGCAGCCAAGACTACAGACGAAACAATGAGCAGTTCTTC
>15|TRBV11-2|-|-|TRBJ1-3
CASSLDSGYGNTIYF
TGTGCCAGCAGTCTCGACAGTGGGTATGGAAACACCATATATTTT
>14|TRBV19|-|-|TRBJ2-7
CASSTGTGTHEQYF
TGTGCCAGTAGTACGGGCACAGGTACTCACGAGCAGTACTTC
>16|TRBV7-9|TRBD1|-|TRBJ1-2
CASSLPLRQGVYGYTF
TGTGCCAGCAGCTTGCCCCTCCGGCAGGGGGTCTATGGCTACACCTTC